A selection of T cell receptor beta chains follows, all from one sample in a study of cytomegalovirus exposure and HLA in healthy donors. The table came from immunoSEQ multiplex PCR; TCRdb's copy has only in-frame clones and leaves some out. The table lists 130,000 to 150,000 clones, approximately 78% of them singletons. What was sequenced was PBMCs. The receptors come from a woman aged 18-30 years in good health and CMV-seropositive. Both conserved end residues are part of each CDR3. The D gene is left open where the match is weak. Only part of the rows carry a size: once, few, many, or a class if the clone is expanded.

abundance: -; j_gene: TRBJ1-1; d_gene: -; v_gene: TRBV15; CDR3nt: TGTGCCACCAGCAGAGATAAGCTCATGAACACTGAAGCTTTCTTT; CDR3aa: CATSRDKLMNTEAFF
abundance: -; j_gene: TRBJ1-1; d_gene: -; v_gene: TRBV7-8; CDR3nt: TGTGCCAGCAGGTTGTCTAACCCTAACACTGAAGCTTTCTTT; CDR3aa: CASRLSNPNTEAFF
abundance: -; j_gene: TRBJ1-2; d_gene: -; v_gene: TRBV30; CDR3nt: TGTGCCTGGTCGCTCGGGACTTCCGTGGGTAGCTACACCTTC; CDR3aa: CAWSLGTSVGSYTF
abundance: once; j_gene: TRBJ1-4; d_gene: -; v_gene: TRBV28; CDR3nt: TGTGCCAGCACGCGGGAGGGTGCAACTAATGAAAAACTGTTTTTT; CDR3aa: CASTREGATNEKLFF
abundance: -; j_gene: TRBJ1-1; d_gene: -; v_gene: TRBV19; CDR3nt: TGTGCCAGTAGTATCCCCCCTGGTTTTGAGGCTTTCTTT; CDR3aa: CASSIPPGFEAFF
abundance: few; j_gene: TRBJ1-1; d_gene: -; v_gene: TRBV7-2; CDR3nt: TGTGCCAGCAGCTCTTTCCAGGGTGGAACTGAAGCTTTCTTT; CDR3aa: CASSSFQGGTEAFF
abundance: -; j_gene: TRBJ1-6; d_gene: TRBD1; v_gene: TRBV7-6; CDR3nt: TGTGCCAGCAGCTTAGTAAAGGGGACAGGGACAAATTCACCCCTCCACTTT; CDR3aa: CASSLVKGTGTNSPLHF
abundance: -; j_gene: TRBJ1-1; d_gene: TRBD1; v_gene: TRBV10-2; CDR3nt: TGCGCCAGCAGGCTCAGGGGGGCTGGCGGCACTGAAGCTTTCTTT; CDR3aa: CASRLRGAGGTEAFF
abundance: -; j_gene: TRBJ1-5; d_gene: -; v_gene: TRBV30; CDR3nt: TGTGCCTGGAGTTCTTCGCAGGGGATCCTAGCAGGCAATCAGCCCCAGCATTTT; CDR3aa: CAWSSSQGILAGNQPQHF
abundance: -; j_gene: TRBJ1-4; d_gene: -; v_gene: TRBV6-6; CDR3nt: TGTGCCAGCAGCCGCCCTGGACAGCCGGGGCAAAAACTGTTTTTT; CDR3aa: CASSRPGQPGQKLFF
abundance: -; j_gene: TRBJ2-3; d_gene: TRBD2; v_gene: TRBV6-6; CDR3nt: TGTGCCAGCAGGTCAATTTTAGCGGGGGGCACAGATACGCAGTATTTT; CDR3aa: CASRSILAGGTDTQYF
abundance: -; j_gene: TRBJ1-2; d_gene: -; v_gene: TRBV6-5; CDR3nt: TGTGCCAGCAGTTACTCGAGCAGGGCACCCTACTATGGCTACACCTTC; CDR3aa: CASSYSSRAPYYGYTF
abundance: -; j_gene: TRBJ1-1; d_gene: -; v_gene: TRBV10-3; CDR3nt: TGTGCCATCAGAGCGGAGGGCAGGGACACTGAAGCTTTCTTT; CDR3aa: CAIRAEGRDTEAFF
abundance: -; j_gene: TRBJ1-2; d_gene: -; v_gene: TRBV2; CDR3nt: TGTGCCAGCGGGGGAGGGGCGCGGAAGGGGTATGGCTACACCTTC; CDR3aa: CASGGGARKGYGYTF
abundance: -; j_gene: TRBJ2-5; d_gene: -; v_gene: TRBV6-1; CDR3nt: TGTGCCAGCAGCGACCCACAGGGAGGGGAGACCCAGTACTTC; CDR3aa: CASSDPQGGETQYF
abundance: -; j_gene: TRBJ2-5; d_gene: TRBD2; v_gene: TRBV15; CDR3nt: TGTGCCACAGCGGGGGGGGCCAGAGAGACCCAGTACTTC; CDR3aa: CATAGGARETQYF
abundance: -; j_gene: TRBJ1-1; d_gene: -; v_gene: TRBV4-3; CDR3nt: TGCGCCAGCAGCCAGATGAGGAGCACTGAAGCTTTCTTT; CDR3aa: CASSQMRSTEAFF
abundance: -; j_gene: TRBJ2-2; d_gene: -; v_gene: TRBV19; CDR3nt: TGTGCCAGTCGAGAGGGGGTGCTCAACACCGGGGAGCTGTTTTTT; CDR3aa: CASREGVLNTGELFF
abundance: -; j_gene: TRBJ1-6; d_gene: -; v_gene: TRBV30; CDR3nt: TGTGCCTGGGAGAAGGGACAATGGGATTCACCCCTCCACTTT; CDR3aa: CAWEKGQWDSPLHF
abundance: -; j_gene: TRBJ2-2; d_gene: -; v_gene: TRBV4-3; CDR3nt: TGCGCCAGCAGCCGCCCCTTGGGGCAGCTTCCGGAAGGAGCCGGGGAGCTGTTTTTT; CDR3aa: CASSRPLGQLPEGAGELFF
abundance: once; j_gene: TRBJ1-3; d_gene: -; v_gene: TRBV7-9; CDR3nt: TGTGCCAGCAGCCTGGACAGTGGAAACACCATATATTTT; CDR3aa: CASSLDSGNTIYF
abundance: -; j_gene: TRBJ1-5; d_gene: TRBD1; v_gene: TRBV19; CDR3nt: TGTGCCAGTAGCCGACAGGGGGATAGCAATCAGCCCCAGCATTTT; CDR3aa: CASSRQGDSNQPQHF
abundance: -; j_gene: TRBJ2-6; d_gene: -; v_gene: TRBV6-1; CDR3nt: TGTGCCAGCAAAGAGGTGTCTGGGGCCAACGTCCTGACTTTC; CDR3aa: CASKEVSGANVLTF
abundance: -; j_gene: TRBJ1-5; d_gene: -; v_gene: TRBV27; CDR3nt: TGTGCCAGCAGCGACCGGTTCTTGGGGGGTCAGCCCCAGCATTTT; CDR3aa: CASSDRFLGGQPQHF
abundance: -; j_gene: TRBJ1-2; d_gene: -; v_gene: TRBV6-5; CDR3nt: TGTGCCAGCAGAAGGGGGGGAATAGCTAACTATGGCTACACCTTC; CDR3aa: CASRRGGIANYGYTF
abundance: -; j_gene: TRBJ1-5; d_gene: -; v_gene: TRBV30; CDR3nt: TGTGCCTGGAGCCGCAGGGGCCGAGCTCAGCCCCAGCATTTT; CDR3aa: CAWSRRGRAQPQHF
abundance: many; j_gene: TRBJ2-3; d_gene: TRBD2; v_gene: TRBV5-6; CDR3nt: TGTGCCAGCAGTCCTTTTAGCGGGGGGGCAGATACGCAGTATTTT; CDR3aa: CASSPFSGGADTQYF
abundance: -; j_gene: TRBJ2-7; d_gene: TRBD1; v_gene: TRBV9; CDR3nt: TGTGCCAGCAGCGCGGACAGGGGGCTGGACGAGCAGTACTTC; CDR3aa: CASSADRGLDEQYF
abundance: -; j_gene: TRBJ2-5; d_gene: TRBD1; v_gene: TRBV5-1; CDR3nt: TGCGCCAGCAGCTGGGACAGGGGGCAAGAGACCCAGTACTTC; CDR3aa: CASSWDRGQETQYF
abundance: -; j_gene: TRBJ1-1; d_gene: TRBD1; v_gene: TRBV11-2; CDR3nt: TGTGCCAGCAGCTTAGTCAGGGACAGGGGACGGTCCGAAGCTTTCTTT; CDR3aa: CASSLVRDRGRSEAFF
abundance: once; j_gene: TRBJ1-2; d_gene: -; v_gene: TRBV11-2; CDR3nt: TGTGCCAGCAGCGCAGGACTTAACTATGGCTACACCTTC; CDR3aa: CASSAGLNYGYTF
abundance: -; j_gene: TRBJ1-2; d_gene: TRBD1; v_gene: TRBV25-1; CDR3nt: TGTGCCACCCCTGACAGGGCCTATGGCTACACCTTC; CDR3aa: CATPDRAYGYTF
abundance: -; j_gene: TRBJ1-5; d_gene: TRBD1; v_gene: TRBV28; CDR3nt: TGTGCCAGCAGTTTGTTGGGAACACAGGGGGCCAATCAGCCCCAGCATTTT; CDR3aa: CASSLLGTQGANQPQHF
abundance: -; j_gene: TRBJ2-7; d_gene: -; v_gene: TRBV6-6; CDR3nt: TGTGCCAGCAGTTACAGCGCAGGGCGTTCCTACGAGCAGTACTTC; CDR3aa: CASSYSAGRSYEQYF
abundance: -; j_gene: TRBJ1-1; d_gene: -; v_gene: TRBV7-9; CDR3nt: TGTGCCAGCAGCTTAGACTCAAACACTGAAGCTTTCTTT; CDR3aa: CASSLDSNTEAFF
abundance: -; j_gene: TRBJ2-3; d_gene: -; v_gene: TRBV28; CDR3nt: TGTGCCAGCAGTTTAATGGCGGGGTTGGGCACAGATACGCAGTATTTT; CDR3aa: CASSLMAGLGTDTQYF
abundance: -; j_gene: TRBJ1-6; d_gene: -; v_gene: TRBV7-2; CDR3nt: TGTGCCAGCAGCCCCGCTCCCAGGGCGAATTCACCCCTCCACTTT; CDR3aa: CASSPAPRANSPLHF
abundance: few; j_gene: TRBJ1-4; d_gene: TRBD1; v_gene: TRBV4-3; CDR3nt: TGCGCCAGCAGCCAAGAGGACAGGGGTGGTGAAAAACTGTTTTTT; CDR3aa: CASSQEDRGGEKLFF
abundance: -; j_gene: TRBJ2-3; d_gene: -; v_gene: TRBV7-8; CDR3nt: TGTGCCAGCAGCCCAGATAGGGGAAGTACAGATACGCAGTATTTT; CDR3aa: CASSPDRGSTDTQYF
abundance: once; j_gene: TRBJ1-1; d_gene: -; v_gene: TRBV5-6; CDR3nt: TGTGCCAGCAGCCGTGACAGCTCAAGCACCGAAGCTTTCTTT; CDR3aa: CASSRDSSSTEAFF
abundance: -; j_gene: TRBJ1-2; d_gene: -; v_gene: TRBV19; CDR3nt: TGTGCCAGTAGTATTACAGGGCCCTATGGCTACACCTTC; CDR3aa: CASSITGPYGYTF
abundance: -; j_gene: TRBJ2-1; d_gene: TRBD1; v_gene: TRBV4-3; CDR3nt: TGCGCCAGCAGCCAAGACCGACAGGGGAGGTCCTACAATGAGCAGTTCTTC; CDR3aa: CASSQDRQGRSYNEQFF
abundance: -; j_gene: TRBJ2-7; d_gene: TRBD2; v_gene: TRBV7-8; CDR3nt: TGTGCCAGCAGCCTGGGACTAGCGGGGGACTACGAGCAGTACTTC; CDR3aa: CASSLGLAGDYEQYF
abundance: -; j_gene: TRBJ1-5; d_gene: -; v_gene: TRBV28; CDR3nt: TGTGCCAGCAGCTCCGTTCAGCCCCAGCATTTT; CDR3aa: CASSSVQPQHF
abundance: few; j_gene: TRBJ1-6; d_gene: -; v_gene: TRBV7-2; CDR3nt: TGTGCCAGCAGCTATGGGCTCACGTCCGTTAATTCACCCCTCCACTTT; CDR3aa: CASSYGLTSVNSPLHF
abundance: -; j_gene: TRBJ1-1; d_gene: TRBD1; v_gene: TRBV19; CDR3nt: TGTGCCAGTTGGGCCCGACAGGGGGCAAATGCTTTCTTT; CDR3aa: CASWARQGANAFF
abundance: few; j_gene: TRBJ1-3; d_gene: TRBD1; v_gene: TRBV5-5; CDR3nt: TGTGCCAGCAGTCGAGGGGGCACTGGAAACACCATATATTTT; CDR3aa: CASSRGGTGNTIYF
abundance: -; j_gene: TRBJ2-7; d_gene: -; v_gene: TRBV25-1; CDR3nt: TGTGCCAGCACCGGACGGACAGACGAGCAGTACTTC; CDR3aa: CASTGRTDEQYF